Described below is a single T cell receptor (beta chain) sequence and its context. The table came from immunoSEQ multiplex PCR; TCRdb's copy has only in-frame clones and leaves some out. The top ten hold about 3% of the sample, which has 10,000 to 15,000 clones, approximately 87% seen once. The data are from a study of control samples from healthy donors and cancer patients. CDR1 is LGHDT, CDR2 YNNKEL, per germline (reference sequence). V lost 3 bases and J lost 6; bases outside the gene matches: 7. This CDR3 is built from 17 residues. The sequence came from a male donor with melanoma. Sequencing input: formalin-fixed, paraffin-embedded tissue. The V gene is TRBV3-1 (or the pseudogene TRBV3-2), the J gene TRBJ2-3, with 15 bases lining up with TRBD2. CDR3 DNA sequence: TGTGCCAGCAGCCAGGTGGGACTAGCGGGAGGAGGGGATACGCAGTATTTT. Amino acids: CASSQVGLAGGGDTQYF.